These T cell receptor beta chains were read from a single sample in a study of CD8 T cells in ankylosing spondylitis. A single record per CDR3 protein comes from TCRdb applying MiXCR to the 5' RACE reads. The table shows around 94,000 distinct CDR3 sequences, with about 9% occurring only once. What was sequenced was blood, either unsorted or a sorted T cell fraction (not recorded which). These receptors all stem from a male donor with ankylosing spondylitis. Each CDR3 is given with its conserved first and last residue. The D gene is left open where the match is weak. Part of the rows lack a size; the others show once, few, many or a class for expanded clones.

abundance: once; j_gene: TRBJ1-3; d_gene: .; v_gene: TRBV9; CDR3nt: TGTGCCAGCAGCGTAGGGGGGTTTAGAAACACCATATATTTT; CDR3aa: CASSVGGFRNTIYF
abundance: many; j_gene: TRBJ1-6; d_gene: TRBD1; v_gene: TRBV16; CDR3nt: TGTGCCAGCAGCTCGGGACAGACTAATTCACCCCTCCACTTT; CDR3aa: CASSSGQTNSPLHF
abundance: .; j_gene: TRBJ1-1; d_gene: .; v_gene: TRBV20-1; CDR3nt: TGCAGTGCTGCTAGATTGATCACTGAAGCTTTCTTT; CDR3aa: CSAARLITEAFF
abundance: many; j_gene: TRBJ2-3; d_gene: .; v_gene: TRBV7-9; CDR3nt: TGTGCCAGCAGCAGAACAGATACGCAGTATTTT; CDR3aa: CASSRTDTQYF
abundance: .; j_gene: TRBJ2-1; d_gene: .; v_gene: TRBV27; CDR3nt: TGTGCCATCAGAAGACGGGGATCCTCCTACAATGAGCAGTTCTTC; CDR3aa: CAIRRRGSSYNEQFF
abundance: many; j_gene: TRBJ2-1; d_gene: .; v_gene: TRBV29-1; CDR3nt: TGCAGCGTTGAAGTCTACCTCGAGCGGGAGCAGTTCTTC; CDR3aa: CSVEVYLEREQFF
abundance: many; j_gene: TRBJ1-1; d_gene: .; v_gene: TRBV29-1; CDR3nt: TGCAGCGTTGAAAATAGGGTGGACACTGAAGCTTTCTTT; CDR3aa: CSVENRVDTEAFF
abundance: .; j_gene: TRBJ2-7; d_gene: .; v_gene: TRBV27; CDR3nt: TGTGCCAGCAGTTTATACGACAGAGCCTACGAGCAGTACTTC; CDR3aa: CASSLYDRAYEQYF
abundance: .; j_gene: TRBJ2-3; d_gene: .; v_gene: TRBV27; CDR3nt: TGTGCCAGCAGTTTATTTGGCAGGGCAGATACGCAGTATTTT; CDR3aa: CASSLFGRADTQYF
abundance: .; j_gene: TRBJ1-1; d_gene: .; v_gene: TRBV19; CDR3nt: TGTGCCAGTAGTATTGCCTGGGGGGGCGTGAACACTGAAGCTTTCTTT; CDR3aa: CASSIAWGGVNTEAFF
abundance: .; j_gene: TRBJ2-2; d_gene: TRBD2; v_gene: TRBV11-2; CDR3nt: TGTGCCAGCAGCCTCGCTAGCGGGAGGTACGCGAACACCGGGGAGCTGTTTTTT; CDR3aa: CASSLASGRYANTGELFF
abundance: many; j_gene: TRBJ1-6; d_gene: TRBD1; v_gene: TRBV14; CDR3nt: TGTGCCAGCAGCCGTACCGGCACAGGGGCTAATTCACCCCTCCACTTT; CDR3aa: CASSRTGTGANSPLHF
abundance: .; j_gene: TRBJ2-7; d_gene: TRBD1; v_gene: TRBV27; CDR3nt: TGTGCCAGCAGTCCTAGACAGGGGACCGCCTACGAGCAGTACTTC; CDR3aa: CASSPRQGTAYEQYF
abundance: .; j_gene: TRBJ2-1; d_gene: .; v_gene: TRBV27; CDR3nt: TGTGCCAGCAGTTTAAGGACAGTCTACAATGAGCAGTTCTTC; CDR3aa: CASSLRTVYNEQFF
abundance: .; j_gene: TRBJ2-3; d_gene: .; v_gene: TRBV5-1; CDR3nt: TGCGCCAGCAGCGGCGGGACCGCGACAGATACGCAGTATTTT; CDR3aa: CASSGGTATDTQYF
abundance: few; j_gene: TRBJ2-1; d_gene: .; v_gene: TRBV5-1; CDR3nt: TGCGCCAGCAGCCCAGGACACCCCAATGAGCAGTTCTTC; CDR3aa: CASSPGHPNEQFF
abundance: .; j_gene: TRBJ2-3; d_gene: TRBD1; v_gene: TRBV29-1; CDR3nt: TGCAGCGTTGAAGGGGGACAGATACTCGATGCAGATACGCAGTATTTT; CDR3aa: CSVEGGQILDADTQYF
abundance: .; j_gene: TRBJ2-3; d_gene: TRBD2; v_gene: TRBV7-8; CDR3nt: TGTGCCACCACGGGGCTAGCGGGAGATCCAGATACGCAGTATTTT; CDR3aa: CATTGLAGDPDTQYF
abundance: .; j_gene: TRBJ1-5; d_gene: .; v_gene: TRBV20-1; CDR3nt: TGCAGTGCTAGCCAGCGAGCGGCCATAACTAGCAATCAGCCCCAGCATTTT; CDR3aa: CSASQRAAITSNQPQHF
abundance: few; j_gene: TRBJ2-7; d_gene: TRBD1; v_gene: TRBV14; CDR3nt: TGTGCCAGCAGCCAAGGGGTGATAGGGGACAGCGACTACGAGCAGTACTTC; CDR3aa: CASSQGVIGDSDYEQYF
abundance: .; j_gene: TRBJ2-1; d_gene: TRBD2; v_gene: TRBV27; CDR3nt: TGTGCCAGCAGTTCGCCGGGTAGCGGGAGGTGGAATGAGCAGTTCTTC; CDR3aa: CASSSPGSGRWNEQFF
abundance: many; j_gene: TRBJ2-7; d_gene: .; v_gene: TRBV12-3/TRBV12-4; CDR3nt: TGTGCCAGCAGTACTGGACCGACCTACGAGCAGTACTTC; CDR3aa: CASSTGPTYEQYF
abundance: .; j_gene: TRBJ2-5; d_gene: .; v_gene: TRBV11-2; CDR3nt: TGTGCCAGCACCTCGGGGGTTTTGCGGGAGACCCAGTACTTC; CDR3aa: CASTSGVLRETQYF
abundance: few; j_gene: TRBJ2-1; d_gene: .; v_gene: TRBV20-1; CDR3nt: TGCAGTGCTAGAGATCCCCTGACTGACTACAATGAGCAGTTCTTC; CDR3aa: CSARDPLTDYNEQFF
abundance: many; j_gene: TRBJ2-1; d_gene: .; v_gene: TRBV11-2; CDR3nt: TGTGCCAGCAGCGCCTACAGTTTGAGCTCCTACAATGAGCAGTTCTTC; CDR3aa: CASSAYSLSSYNEQFF
abundance: few; j_gene: TRBJ2-1; d_gene: TRBD2; v_gene: TRBV9; CDR3nt: TGTGCCAGCAGTCTAGCGGAGTACAATGAGCAGTTCTTC; CDR3aa: CASSLAEYNEQFF
abundance: few; j_gene: TRBJ1-3; d_gene: .; v_gene: TRBV4-1; CDR3nt: TGCGCCAGCAGCCAAGATCAGGCCTGGAACACCATATATTTT; CDR3aa: CASSQDQAWNTIYF
abundance: few; j_gene: TRBJ1-6; d_gene: .; v_gene: TRBV5-1; CDR3nt: TGCGCCAGCAGCTTTGACGGGAACAATTCACCCCTCCACTTT; CDR3aa: CASSFDGNNSPLHF
abundance: many; j_gene: TRBJ2-1; d_gene: TRBD2; v_gene: TRBV4-1; CDR3nt: TGCGCCAGCAGCCAACGGACTAGCGGGAGGTTGTCCTACAATGAGCAGTTCTTC; CDR3aa: CASSQRTSGRLSYNEQFF
abundance: .; j_gene: TRBJ2-6; d_gene: TRBD1; v_gene: TRBV11-2; CDR3nt: TGTGCCAGCAGCTACTCCGGGACAGGGGGGGGCTCTGGGGCCAACGTCCTGACTTTC; CDR3aa: CASSYSGTGGGSGANVLTF
abundance: .; j_gene: TRBJ2-3; d_gene: TRBD2; v_gene: TRBV29-1; CDR3nt: TGCAGCGTAGGACTAGCGGAAACTAGCACAGATACGCAGTATTTT; CDR3aa: CSVGLAETSTDTQYF
abundance: few; j_gene: TRBJ2-5; d_gene: TRBD2; v_gene: TRBV6-2/TRBV6-3; CDR3nt: TGTGCCAGCAGGGGGGGGACTAGCGGACAAGAGACCCAGTACTTC; CDR3aa: CASRGGTSGQETQYF
abundance: many; j_gene: TRBJ2-1; d_gene: TRBD2; v_gene: TRBV5-1; CDR3nt: TGCGCCAGCAGCTGGGGACTAGCGGGAGGCCCGAGAGATGAGCAGTTCTTC; CDR3aa: CASSWGLAGGPRDEQFF